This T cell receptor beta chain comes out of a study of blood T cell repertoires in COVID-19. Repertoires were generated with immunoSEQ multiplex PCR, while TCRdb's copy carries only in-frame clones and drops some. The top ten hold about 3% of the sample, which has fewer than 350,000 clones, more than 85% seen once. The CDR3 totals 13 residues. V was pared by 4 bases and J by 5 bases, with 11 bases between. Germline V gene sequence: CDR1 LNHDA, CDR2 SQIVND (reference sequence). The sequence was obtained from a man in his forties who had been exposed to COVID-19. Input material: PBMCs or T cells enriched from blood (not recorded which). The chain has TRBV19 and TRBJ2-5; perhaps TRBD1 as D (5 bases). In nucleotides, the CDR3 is TGTGCCAGTAGTACCGGCAGGGCGGAGACCCAGTACTTC. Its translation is CASSTGRAETQYF.